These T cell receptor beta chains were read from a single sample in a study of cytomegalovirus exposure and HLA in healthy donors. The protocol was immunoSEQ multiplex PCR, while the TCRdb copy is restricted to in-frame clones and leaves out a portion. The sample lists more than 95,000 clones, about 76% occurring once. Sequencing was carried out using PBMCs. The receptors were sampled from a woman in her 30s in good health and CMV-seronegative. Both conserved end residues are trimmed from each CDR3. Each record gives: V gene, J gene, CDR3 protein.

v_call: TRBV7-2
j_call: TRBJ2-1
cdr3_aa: ASSLAGLGGSSYNEQF

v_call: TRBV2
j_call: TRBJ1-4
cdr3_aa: ASSDRVTNEKLF

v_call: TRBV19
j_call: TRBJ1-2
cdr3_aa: ASSPDGGIGYGYT

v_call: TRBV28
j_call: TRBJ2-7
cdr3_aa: ASRGQNTYEQY

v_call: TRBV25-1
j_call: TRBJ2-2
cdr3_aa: ASSVGQRTGELF

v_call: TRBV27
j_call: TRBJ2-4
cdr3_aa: ASSSPTSGRTAKNIQY

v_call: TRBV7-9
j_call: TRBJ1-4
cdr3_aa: ASSLRHDSLPNEKLF

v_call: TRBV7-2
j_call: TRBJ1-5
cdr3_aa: ASSLGSGVNQPQH

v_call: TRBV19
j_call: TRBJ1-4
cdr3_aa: ATSTATNEKLF

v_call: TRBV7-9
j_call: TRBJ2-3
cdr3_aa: SSSLPGGKDTQY

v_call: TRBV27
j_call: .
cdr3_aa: ASSLWTRTGGAYEQY

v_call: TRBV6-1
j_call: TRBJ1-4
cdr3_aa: ASSNRGGTNEKLF